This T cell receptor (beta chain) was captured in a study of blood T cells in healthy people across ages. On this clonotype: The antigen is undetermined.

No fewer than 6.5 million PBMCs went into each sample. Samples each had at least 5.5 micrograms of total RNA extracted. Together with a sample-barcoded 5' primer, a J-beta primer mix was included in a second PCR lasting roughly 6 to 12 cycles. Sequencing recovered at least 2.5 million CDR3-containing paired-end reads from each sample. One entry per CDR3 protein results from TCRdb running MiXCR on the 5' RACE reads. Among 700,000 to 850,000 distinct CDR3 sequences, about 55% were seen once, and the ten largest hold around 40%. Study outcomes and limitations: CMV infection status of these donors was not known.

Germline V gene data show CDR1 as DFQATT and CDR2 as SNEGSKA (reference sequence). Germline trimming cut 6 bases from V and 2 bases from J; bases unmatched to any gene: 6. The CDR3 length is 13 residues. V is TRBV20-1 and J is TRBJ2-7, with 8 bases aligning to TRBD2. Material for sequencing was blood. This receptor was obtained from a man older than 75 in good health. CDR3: CSAPRAGAYEQYF. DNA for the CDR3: TGCAGTGCCCCTAGAGCGGGAGCCTACGAGCAGTACTTC.